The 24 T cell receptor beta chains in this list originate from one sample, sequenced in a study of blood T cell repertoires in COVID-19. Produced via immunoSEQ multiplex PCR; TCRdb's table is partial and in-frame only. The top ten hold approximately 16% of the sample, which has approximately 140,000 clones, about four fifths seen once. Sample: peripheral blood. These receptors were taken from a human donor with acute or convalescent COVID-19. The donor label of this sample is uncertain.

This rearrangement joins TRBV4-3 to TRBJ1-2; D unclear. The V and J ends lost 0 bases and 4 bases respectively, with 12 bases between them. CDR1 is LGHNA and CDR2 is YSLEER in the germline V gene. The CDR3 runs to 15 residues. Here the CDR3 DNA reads TGCGCCAGCAGCCAAGATCCCGGCAGGATCTATGGCTACACCTTC. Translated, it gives CASSQDPGRIYGYTF.

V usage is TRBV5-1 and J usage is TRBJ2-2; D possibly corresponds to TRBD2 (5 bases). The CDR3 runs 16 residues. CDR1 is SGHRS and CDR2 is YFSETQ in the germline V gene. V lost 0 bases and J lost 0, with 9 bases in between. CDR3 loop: CASSLASGSNTGELFF. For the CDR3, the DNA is TGCGCCAGCAGCTTGGCCTCGGGGTCGAACACCGGGGAGCTGTTTTTT.

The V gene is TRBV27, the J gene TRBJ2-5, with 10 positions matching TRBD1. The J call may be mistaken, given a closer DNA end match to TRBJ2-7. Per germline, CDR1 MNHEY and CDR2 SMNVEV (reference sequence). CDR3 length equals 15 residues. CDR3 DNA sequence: TGTGCCAGCAGTCTACGACAGGGGGCCTCCTACGAGCAGTACTTC. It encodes CASSLRQGASYEQYF.

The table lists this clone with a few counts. The CDR3 nucleotides read TGTGCTAGCAACAGTCAGGGTTTCACTGAAGCTTTCTTT. As protein: CASNSQGFTEAFF. The gene calls are TRBV12-5 and TRBJ1-1, with D possibly TRBD1 on 5 matching bases. The V and J ends lost 9 bases and 4 bases respectively, with 15 bases between them. CDR1 and CDR2 (germline): LGHNT, FRNRAP. The CDR3 totals 13 residues. Filled out from reference TRBV12-5 and TRBJ1-1, the complete variable domain reads DARVTQTPRHKVTEMGQEVTMRCQPILGHNTVFWYRQTMMQGLELLAYFRNRAPLDDSGMPKDRFSAEMPDATLATLKIQPSEPRDSAVYFCASNSQGFTEAFFGQGTRLTVV.

This chain's CDR3 is CASSSSRVGGAYEQYF. As DNA, the CDR3 is TGTGCCAGCAGCAGCTCAAGGGTTGGAGGGGCCTACGAGCAGTACTTC. The chain carries TRBV5-6 and TRBJ2-7; maybe TRBD2 (6 bases). V lost 4 bases to trimming and J lost 2 bases, with 19 bases between them. The CDR3 contains 16 residues. Germline assignment: CDR1 SGHDT and CDR2 YYEEEE. Variable domain in full (rest from reference TRBV5-6 and TRBJ2-7): DAGVTQSPTHLIKTRGQQVTLRCSPKSGHDTVSWYQQALGQGPQFIFQYYEEEERQRGNFPDRFSGHQFPNYSSELNVNALLLGDSALYLCASSSSRVGGAYEQYFGPGTRLTVT.

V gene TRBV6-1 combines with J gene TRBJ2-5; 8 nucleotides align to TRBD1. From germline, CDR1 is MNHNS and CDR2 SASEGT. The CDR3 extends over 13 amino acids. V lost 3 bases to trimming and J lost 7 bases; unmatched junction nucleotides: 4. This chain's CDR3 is CASSDRGLGTQYF. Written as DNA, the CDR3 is TGTGCCAGCAGTGACAGGGGGCTAGGGACCCAGTACTTC.

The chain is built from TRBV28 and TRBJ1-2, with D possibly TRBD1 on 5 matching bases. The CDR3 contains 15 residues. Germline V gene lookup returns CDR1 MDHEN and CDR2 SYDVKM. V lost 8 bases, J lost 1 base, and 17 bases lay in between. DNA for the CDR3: TGTGCCAGCGCCCCGGGGGGGAATGGTAACTATGGCTACACCTTC. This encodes CASAPGGNGNYGYTF.

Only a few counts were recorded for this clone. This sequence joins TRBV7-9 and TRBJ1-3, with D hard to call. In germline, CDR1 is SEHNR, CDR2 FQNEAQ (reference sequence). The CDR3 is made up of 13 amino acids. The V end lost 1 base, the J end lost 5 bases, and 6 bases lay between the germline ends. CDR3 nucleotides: TGTGCCAGCAGCTTAGGAGCGAGAAACACCATATATTTT. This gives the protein CASSLGARNTIYF.

The CDR3 protein is CASSEAGGGGAFF. The CDR3 coding sequence is TGTGCCAGCAGTGAAGCAGGCGGGGGGGGAGCTTTCTTT. This chain joins TRBV2 and TRBJ1-1, with D perhaps TRBD1 (5 bases). The V and J ends lost 0 bases and 10 bases respectively, with 12 bases between them. There are 13 residues in the CDR3. The germline gives CDR1 SNHLY, CDR2 FYNNEI.

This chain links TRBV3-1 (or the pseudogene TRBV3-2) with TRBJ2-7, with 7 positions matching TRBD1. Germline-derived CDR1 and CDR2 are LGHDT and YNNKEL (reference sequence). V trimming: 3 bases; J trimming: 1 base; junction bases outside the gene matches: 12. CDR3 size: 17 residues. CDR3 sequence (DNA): TGTGCCAGCAGCCAGTTTTATAGGGACAGCCTTTCCTACGAGCAGTACTTC. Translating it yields CASSQFYRDSLSYEQYF.

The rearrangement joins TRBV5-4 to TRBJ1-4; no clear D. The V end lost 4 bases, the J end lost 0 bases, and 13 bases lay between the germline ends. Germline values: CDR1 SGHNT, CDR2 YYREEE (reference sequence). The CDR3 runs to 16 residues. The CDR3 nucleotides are TGTGCCAGCAGCCCGGAGGGTGACCCAACTAATGAAAAACTGTTTTTT. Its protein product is CASSPEGDPTNEKLFF.

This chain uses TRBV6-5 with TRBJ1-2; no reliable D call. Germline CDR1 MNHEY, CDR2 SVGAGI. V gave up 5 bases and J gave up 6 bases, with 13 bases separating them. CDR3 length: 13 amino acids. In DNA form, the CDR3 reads TGTGCCAGCAGTCAGCGCCAGTCCCATGGCTACACCTTC. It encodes CASSQRQSHGYTF.

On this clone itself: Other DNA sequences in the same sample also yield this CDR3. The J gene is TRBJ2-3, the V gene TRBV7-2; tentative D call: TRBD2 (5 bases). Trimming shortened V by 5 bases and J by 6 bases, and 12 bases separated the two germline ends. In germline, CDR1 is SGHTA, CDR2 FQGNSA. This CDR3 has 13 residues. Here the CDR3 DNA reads TGTGCCAGCAGCCTAGATCGGGGTGATACGCAGTATTTT. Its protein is CASSLDRGDTQYF.

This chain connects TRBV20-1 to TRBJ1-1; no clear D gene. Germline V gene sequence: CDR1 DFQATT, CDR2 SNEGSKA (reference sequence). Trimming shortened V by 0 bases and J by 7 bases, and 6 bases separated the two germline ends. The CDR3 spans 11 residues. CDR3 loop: CSAREQFEAFF. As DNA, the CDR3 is TGCAGTGCTAGAGAACAGTTTGAAGCTTTCTTT.

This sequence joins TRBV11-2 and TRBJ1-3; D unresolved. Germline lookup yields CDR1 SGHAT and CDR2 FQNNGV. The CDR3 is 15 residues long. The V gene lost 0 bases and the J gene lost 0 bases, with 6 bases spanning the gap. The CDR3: CASSLEGSSGNTIYF. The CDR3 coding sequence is TGTGCCAGCAGCTTAGAGGGGAGCTCTGGAAACACCATATATTTT.

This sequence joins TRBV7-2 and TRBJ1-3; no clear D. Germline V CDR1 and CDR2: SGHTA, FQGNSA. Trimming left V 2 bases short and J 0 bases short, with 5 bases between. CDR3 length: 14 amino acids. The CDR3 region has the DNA TGTGCCAGCAGCTTACACAGCTCTGGAAACACCATATATTTT. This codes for CASSLHSSGNTIYF.

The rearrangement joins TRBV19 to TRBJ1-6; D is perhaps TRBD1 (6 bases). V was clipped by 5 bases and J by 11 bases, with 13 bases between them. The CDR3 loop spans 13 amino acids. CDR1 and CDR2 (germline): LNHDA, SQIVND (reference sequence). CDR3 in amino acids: CASSPIQGAPLHF. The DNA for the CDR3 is TGTGCCAGTAGTCCGATACAGGGAGCACCCCTCCACTTT.

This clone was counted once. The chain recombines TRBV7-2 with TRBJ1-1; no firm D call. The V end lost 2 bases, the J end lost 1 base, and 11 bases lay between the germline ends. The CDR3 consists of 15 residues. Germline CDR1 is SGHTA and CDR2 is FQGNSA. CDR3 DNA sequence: TGTGCCAGCAGCTTACCTCAGTCCCGGAACACTGAAGCTTTCTTT. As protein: CASSLPQSRNTEAFF.

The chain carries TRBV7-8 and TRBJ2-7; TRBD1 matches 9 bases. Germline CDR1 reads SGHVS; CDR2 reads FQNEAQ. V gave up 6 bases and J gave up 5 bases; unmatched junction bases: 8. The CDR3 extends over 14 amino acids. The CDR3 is CASRQNRGQDEQYF. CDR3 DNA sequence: TGTGCCAGCAGGCAGAACAGGGGGCAGGACGAGCAGTACTTC. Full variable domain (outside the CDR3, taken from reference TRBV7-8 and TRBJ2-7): GAGVSQSPRYKVAKRGQDVALRCDPISGHVSLFWYQQALGQGPEFLTYFQNEAQLDKSGLPSDRFFAERPEGSVSTLKIQRTQQEDSAVYLCASRQNRGQDEQYFGPGTRLTVT.

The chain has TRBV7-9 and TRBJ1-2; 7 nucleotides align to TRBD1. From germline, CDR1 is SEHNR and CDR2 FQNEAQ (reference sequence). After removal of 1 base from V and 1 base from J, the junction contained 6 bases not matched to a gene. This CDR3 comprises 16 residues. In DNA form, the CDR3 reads TGTGCCAGCAGCTTAGGGGACAGCACCATTAACTATGGCTACACCTTC. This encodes CASSLGDSTINYGYTF.

The CDR3 DNA follows: TGTGCCAGCGCCCGGCAGGGCCGGACCGGGGAGCTGTTTTTT. It encodes CASARQGRTGELFF. V usage is TRBV7-2 and J usage is TRBJ2-2, with D tentatively TRBD1 (5 bases). The CDR3 loop spans 14 amino acids. Trimming stripped 8 bases from V and 5 bases from J, with 15 bases between. Per the germline V gene, CDR1 is SGHTA and CDR2 is FQGNSA.

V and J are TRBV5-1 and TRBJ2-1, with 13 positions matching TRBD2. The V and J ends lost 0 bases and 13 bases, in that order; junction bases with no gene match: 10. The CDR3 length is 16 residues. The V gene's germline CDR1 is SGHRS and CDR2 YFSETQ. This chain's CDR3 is CASSLAGTSGVNRQFF. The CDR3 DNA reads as TGCGCCAGCAGCTTGGCGGGGACTAGCGGGGTTAACCGACAGTTCTTC.

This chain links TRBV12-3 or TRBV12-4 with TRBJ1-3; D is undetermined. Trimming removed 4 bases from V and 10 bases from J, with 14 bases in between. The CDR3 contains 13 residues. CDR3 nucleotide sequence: TGTGCCAGCAGTTCCAATCACCTCGGTACCATATATTTT. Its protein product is CASSSNHLGTIYF.

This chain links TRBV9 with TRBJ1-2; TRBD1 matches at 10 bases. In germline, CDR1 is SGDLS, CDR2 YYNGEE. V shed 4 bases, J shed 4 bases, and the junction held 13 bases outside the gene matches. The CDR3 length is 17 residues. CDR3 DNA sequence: TGTGCCAGCAGCACCGGGACAGGGGTGACCTCTGGCTATGGCTACACCTTC. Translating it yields CASSTGTGVTSGYGYTF.